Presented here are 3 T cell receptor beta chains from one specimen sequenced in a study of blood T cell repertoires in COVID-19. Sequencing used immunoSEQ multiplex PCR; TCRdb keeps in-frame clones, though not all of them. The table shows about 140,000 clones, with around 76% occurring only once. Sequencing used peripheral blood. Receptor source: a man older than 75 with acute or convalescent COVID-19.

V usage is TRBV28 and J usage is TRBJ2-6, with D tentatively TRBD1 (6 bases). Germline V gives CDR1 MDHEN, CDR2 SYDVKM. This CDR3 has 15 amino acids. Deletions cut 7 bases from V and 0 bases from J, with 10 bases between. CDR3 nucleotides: TGTGCCAGCACCCCGACAGGCTCTGGGGCCAACGTCCTGACTTTC. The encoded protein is CASTPTGSGANVLTF.

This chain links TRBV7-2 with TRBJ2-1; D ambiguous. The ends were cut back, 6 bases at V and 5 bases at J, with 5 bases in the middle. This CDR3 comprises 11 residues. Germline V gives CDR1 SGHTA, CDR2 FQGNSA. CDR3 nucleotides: TGTGCCAGCAGAACTAACAATGAGCAGTTCTTC. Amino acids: CASRTNNEQFF.

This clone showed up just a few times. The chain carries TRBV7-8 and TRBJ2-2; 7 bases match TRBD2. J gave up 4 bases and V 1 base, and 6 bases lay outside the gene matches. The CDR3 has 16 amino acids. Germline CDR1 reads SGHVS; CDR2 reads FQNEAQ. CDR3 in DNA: TGTGCCAGCAGCTTAGGGGGAGGGGCAGCCACCGGGGAGCTGTTTTTT. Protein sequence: CASSLGGGAATGELFF.